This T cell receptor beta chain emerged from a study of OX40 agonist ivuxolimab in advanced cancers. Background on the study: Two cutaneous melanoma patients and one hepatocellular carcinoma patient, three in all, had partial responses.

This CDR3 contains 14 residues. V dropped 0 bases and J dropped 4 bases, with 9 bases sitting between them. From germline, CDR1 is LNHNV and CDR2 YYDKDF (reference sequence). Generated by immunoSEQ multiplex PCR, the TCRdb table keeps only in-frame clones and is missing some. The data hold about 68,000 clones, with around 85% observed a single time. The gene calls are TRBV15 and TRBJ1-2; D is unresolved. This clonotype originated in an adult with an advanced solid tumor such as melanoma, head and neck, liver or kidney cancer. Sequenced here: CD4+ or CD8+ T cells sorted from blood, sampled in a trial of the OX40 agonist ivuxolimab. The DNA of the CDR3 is TGTGCCACCAGCAGAGAGGCCGGAGTCTATGGCTACACCTTC. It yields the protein CATSREAGVYGYTF.